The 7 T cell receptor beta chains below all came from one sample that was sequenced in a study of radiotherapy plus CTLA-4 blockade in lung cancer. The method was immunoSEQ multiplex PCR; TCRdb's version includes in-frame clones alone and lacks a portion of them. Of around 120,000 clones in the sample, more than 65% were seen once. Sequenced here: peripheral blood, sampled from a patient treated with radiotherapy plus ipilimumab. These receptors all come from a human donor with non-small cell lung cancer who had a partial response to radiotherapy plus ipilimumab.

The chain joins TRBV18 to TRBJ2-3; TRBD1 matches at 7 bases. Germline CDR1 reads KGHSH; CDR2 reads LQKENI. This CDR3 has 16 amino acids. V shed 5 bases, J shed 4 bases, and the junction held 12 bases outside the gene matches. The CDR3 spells CASSSSTGVGADTQYF. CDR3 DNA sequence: TGTGCCAGCTCATCATCCACAGGGGTAGGGGCAGATACGCAGTATTTT. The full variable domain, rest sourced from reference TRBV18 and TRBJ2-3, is NAGVMQNPRHLVRRRGQEARLRCSPMKGHSHVYWYRQLPEEGLKFMVYLQKENIIDESGMPKERFSAEFPKEGPSILRIQQVVRGDSAAYFCASSSSTGVGADTQYFGPGTRLTVL.

CDR3 amino acids: CASNGGLAGVEVWTGELFF. The DNA of the CDR3 is TGTGCCAGTAATGGAGGGCTAGCGGGAGTGGAGGTCTGGACCGGGGAGCTGTTTTTT. The chain is built from TRBV19 and TRBJ2-2; 10 nucleotides line up with TRBD2. CDR3 length: 19 amino acids. Germline lookup yields CDR1 LNHDA and CDR2 SQIVND (reference sequence). V gave up 7 bases and J gave up 5 bases; unmatched junction bases: 19.

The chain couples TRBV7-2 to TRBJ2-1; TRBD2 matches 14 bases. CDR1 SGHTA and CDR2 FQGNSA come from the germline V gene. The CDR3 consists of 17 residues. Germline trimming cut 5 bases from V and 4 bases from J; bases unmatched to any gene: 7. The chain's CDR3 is CASSSRLAGGLYNEQFF. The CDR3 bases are TGTGCCAGCAGCAGCCGACTAGCGGGAGGGCTGTACAATGAGCAGTTCTTC. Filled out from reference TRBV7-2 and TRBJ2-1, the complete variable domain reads GAGVSQSPSNKVTEKGKDVELRCDPISGHTALYWYRQSLGQGLEFLIYFQGNSAPDKSGLPSDRFSAERTGGSVSTLTIQRTQQEDSAVYLCASSSRLAGGLYNEQFFGPGTRLTVL.

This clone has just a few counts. The CDR3 sequence: CASSPVGASGDEQYV. DNA for the CDR3: TGTGCCAGCAGTCCGGTGGGGGCTAGCGGGGACGAGCAGTACGTC. V gene TRBV28 combines with J gene TRBJ2-7; 9 nucleotides match TRBD2. CDR1 and CDR2 (germline): MDHEN, SYDVKM. This CDR3 has 15 amino acids. Trimming took 5 bases from V and 5 from J; bases not matched to a gene: 10.

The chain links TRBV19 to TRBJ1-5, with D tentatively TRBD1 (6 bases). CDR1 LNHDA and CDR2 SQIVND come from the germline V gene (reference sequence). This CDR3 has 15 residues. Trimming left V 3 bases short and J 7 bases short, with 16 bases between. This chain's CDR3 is CASSILGTGLQPQHF. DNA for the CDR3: TGTGCCAGTAGTATTTTGGGAACAGGGTTACAGCCCCAGCATTTT.

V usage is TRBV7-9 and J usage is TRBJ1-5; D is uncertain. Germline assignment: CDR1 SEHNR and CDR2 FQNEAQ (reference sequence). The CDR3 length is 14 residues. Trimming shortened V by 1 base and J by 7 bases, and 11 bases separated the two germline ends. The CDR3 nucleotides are TGTGCCAGCAGCTTAGACGGGGAGTACCAGCCCCAGCATTTT. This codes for CASSLDGEYQPQHF.

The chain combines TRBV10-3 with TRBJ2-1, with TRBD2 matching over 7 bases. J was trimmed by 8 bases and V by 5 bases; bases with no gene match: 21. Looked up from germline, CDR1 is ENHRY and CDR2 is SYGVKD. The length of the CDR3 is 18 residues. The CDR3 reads CAISREAGVSINDYEQFF. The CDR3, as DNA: TGTGCCATCAGTAGGGAGGCGGGAGTCTCCATCAACGACTATGAGCAGTTCTTC.